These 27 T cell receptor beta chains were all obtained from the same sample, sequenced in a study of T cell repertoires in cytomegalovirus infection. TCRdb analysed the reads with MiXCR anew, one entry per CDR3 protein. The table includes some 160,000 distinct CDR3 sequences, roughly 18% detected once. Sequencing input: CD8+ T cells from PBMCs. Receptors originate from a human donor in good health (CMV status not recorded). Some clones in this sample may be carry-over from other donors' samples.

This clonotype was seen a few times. Written as DNA, the CDR3 is TGTGCCAGCAGCTTAATGGCCAGCGGGAGCGATACGCAGTATTTT. The encoded protein is CASSLMASGSDTQYF. V and J are TRBV7-8 and TRBJ2-3, with TRBD2 matching 8 bases. The V segment lost 2 bases and the J segment 6 bases; nucleotides outside the gene matches: 7. The CDR3 loop spans 15 amino acids. Looked up from germline, CDR1 is SGHVS and CDR2 is FQNEAQ.

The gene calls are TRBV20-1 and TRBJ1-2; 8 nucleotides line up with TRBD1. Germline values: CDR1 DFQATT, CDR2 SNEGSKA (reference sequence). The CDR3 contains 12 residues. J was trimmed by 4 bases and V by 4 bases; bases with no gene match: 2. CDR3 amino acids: CSAKDRVYGYTF. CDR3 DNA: TGCAGTGCTAAGGACAGGGTCTATGGCTACACCTTC.

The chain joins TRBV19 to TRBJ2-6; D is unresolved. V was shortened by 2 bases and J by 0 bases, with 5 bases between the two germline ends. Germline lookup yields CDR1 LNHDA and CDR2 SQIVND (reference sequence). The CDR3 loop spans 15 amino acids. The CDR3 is CASSISDSGANVLTF. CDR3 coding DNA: TGTGCCAGTAGTATATCGGACTCTGGGGCCAACGTCCTGACTTTC.

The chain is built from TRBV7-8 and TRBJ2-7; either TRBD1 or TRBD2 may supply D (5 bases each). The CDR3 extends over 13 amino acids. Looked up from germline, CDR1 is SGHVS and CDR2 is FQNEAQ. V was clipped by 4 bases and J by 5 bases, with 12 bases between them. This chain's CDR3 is CASSYRGGNEQYF. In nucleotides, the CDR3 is TGTGCCAGCAGCTACCGTGGGGGAAACGAGCAGTACTTC.

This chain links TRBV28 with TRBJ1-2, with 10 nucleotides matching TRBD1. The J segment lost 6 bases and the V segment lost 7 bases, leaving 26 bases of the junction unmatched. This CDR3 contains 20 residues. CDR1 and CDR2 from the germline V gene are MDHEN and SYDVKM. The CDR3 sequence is CASKAFRNVRSRDRGNGYTF. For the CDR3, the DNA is TGTGCCAGCAAGGCCTTTAGGAACGTGCGAAGTCGGGACAGGGGAAATGGCTACACCTTC.

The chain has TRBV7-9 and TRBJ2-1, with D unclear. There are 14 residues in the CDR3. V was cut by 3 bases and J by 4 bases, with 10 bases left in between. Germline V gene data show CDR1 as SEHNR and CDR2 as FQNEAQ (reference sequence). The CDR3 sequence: CASSFPPDYNEQFF. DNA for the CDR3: TGTGCCAGCAGCTTCCCCCCAGATTACAATGAGCAGTTCTTC.

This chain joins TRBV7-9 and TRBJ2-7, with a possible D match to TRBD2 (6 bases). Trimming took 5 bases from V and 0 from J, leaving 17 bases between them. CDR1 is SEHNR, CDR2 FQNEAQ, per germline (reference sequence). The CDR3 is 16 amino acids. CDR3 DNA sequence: TGTGCCAGCAGCCACCCCCGGGACTCAGGCTCCTACGAGCAGTACTTC. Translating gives CASSHPRDSGSYEQYF.

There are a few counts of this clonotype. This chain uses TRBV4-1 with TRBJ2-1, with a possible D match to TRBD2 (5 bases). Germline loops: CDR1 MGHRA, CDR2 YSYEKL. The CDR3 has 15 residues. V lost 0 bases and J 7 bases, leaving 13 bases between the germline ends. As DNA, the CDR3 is TGCGCCAGCAGCCAAGATAAAGCGGCGCCGAATGAGCAGTTCTTC. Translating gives CASSQDKAAPNEQFF.

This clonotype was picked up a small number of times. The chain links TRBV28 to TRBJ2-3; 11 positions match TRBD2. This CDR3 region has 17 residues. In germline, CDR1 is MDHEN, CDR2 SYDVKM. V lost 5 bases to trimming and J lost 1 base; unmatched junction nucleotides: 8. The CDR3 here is CASSPEVSGRGTDTQYF. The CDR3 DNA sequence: TGTGCCAGCAGTCCAGAGGTTAGCGGGAGGGGCACAGATACGCAGTATTTT.

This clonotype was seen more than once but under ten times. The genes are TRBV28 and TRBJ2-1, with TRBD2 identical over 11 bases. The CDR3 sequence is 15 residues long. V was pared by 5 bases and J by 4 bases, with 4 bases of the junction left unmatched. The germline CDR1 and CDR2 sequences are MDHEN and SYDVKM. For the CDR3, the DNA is TGTGCCAGCAGTCCCCGGACTAGCGGGTACAATGAGCAGTTCTTC. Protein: CASSPRTSGYNEQFF.

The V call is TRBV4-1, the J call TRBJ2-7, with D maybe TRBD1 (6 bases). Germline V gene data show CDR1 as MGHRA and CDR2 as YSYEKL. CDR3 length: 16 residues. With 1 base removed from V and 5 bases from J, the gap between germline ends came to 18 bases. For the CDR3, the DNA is TGCGCCAGCAGCCAAGCGATGGGCAGGGGCGGCGACGAGCAGTACTTC. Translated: CASSQAMGRGGDEQYF.

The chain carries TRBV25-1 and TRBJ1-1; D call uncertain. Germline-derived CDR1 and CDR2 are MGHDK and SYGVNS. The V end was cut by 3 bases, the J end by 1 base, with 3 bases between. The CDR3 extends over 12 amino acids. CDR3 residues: CASSETNTEAFF. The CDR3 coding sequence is TGTGCCAGCAGTGAGACGAACACTGAAGCTTTCTTT.

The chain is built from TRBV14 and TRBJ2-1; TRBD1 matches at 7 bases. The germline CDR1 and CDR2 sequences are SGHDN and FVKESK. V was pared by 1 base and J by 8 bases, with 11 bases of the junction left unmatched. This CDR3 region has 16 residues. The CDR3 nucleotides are TGTGCCAGCAGCCAAGGAGTTGGGCAGGGGACAGATGAGCAGTTCTTC. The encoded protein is CASSQGVGQGTDEQFF.

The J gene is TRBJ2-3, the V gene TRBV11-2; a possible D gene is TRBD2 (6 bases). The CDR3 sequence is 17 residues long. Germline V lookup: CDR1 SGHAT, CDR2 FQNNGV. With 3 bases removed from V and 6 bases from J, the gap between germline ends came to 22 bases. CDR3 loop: CASSFLPGEVTADTQYF. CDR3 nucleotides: TGTGCCAGCAGCTTCCTCCCGGGAGAGGTCACGGCGGATACGCAGTATTTT.

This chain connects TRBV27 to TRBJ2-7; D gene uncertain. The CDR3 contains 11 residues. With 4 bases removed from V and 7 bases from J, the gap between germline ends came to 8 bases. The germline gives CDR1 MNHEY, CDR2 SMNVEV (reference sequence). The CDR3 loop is CASSSWREQYF. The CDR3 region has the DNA TGTGCCAGCAGTTCCTGGCGGGAGCAGTACTTC.

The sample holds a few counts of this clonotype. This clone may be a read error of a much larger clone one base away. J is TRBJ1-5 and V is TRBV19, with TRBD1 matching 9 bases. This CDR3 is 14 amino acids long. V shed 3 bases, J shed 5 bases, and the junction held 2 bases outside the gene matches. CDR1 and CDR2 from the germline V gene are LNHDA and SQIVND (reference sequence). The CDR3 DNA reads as TGTGCCAGTAGTATGGACAGGGGAGATCAGCCCCAGCATTTT. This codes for CASSMDRGDQPQHF.

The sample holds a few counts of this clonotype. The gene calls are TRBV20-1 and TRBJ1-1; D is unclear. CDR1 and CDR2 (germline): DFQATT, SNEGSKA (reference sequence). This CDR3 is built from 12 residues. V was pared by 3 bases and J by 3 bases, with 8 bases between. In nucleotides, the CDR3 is TGCAGTGCTAGTTCCGGATACACTGAAGCTTTCTTT. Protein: CSASSGYTEAFF.

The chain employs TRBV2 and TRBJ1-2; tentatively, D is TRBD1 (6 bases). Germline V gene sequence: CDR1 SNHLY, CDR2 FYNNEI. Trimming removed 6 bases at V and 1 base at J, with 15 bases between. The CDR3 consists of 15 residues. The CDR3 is CASRETRQDNYGYTF. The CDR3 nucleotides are TGTGCCAGCAGGGAGACCCGACAGGATAACTATGGCTACACCTTC.

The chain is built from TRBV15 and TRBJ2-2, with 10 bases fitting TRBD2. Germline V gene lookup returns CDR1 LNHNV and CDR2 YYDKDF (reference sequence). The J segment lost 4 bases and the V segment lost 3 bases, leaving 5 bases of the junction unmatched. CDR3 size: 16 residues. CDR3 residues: CATSSLAGARTGELFF. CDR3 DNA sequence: TGTGCCACCAGCAGTCTAGCGGGAGCACGCACCGGGGAGCTGTTTTTT.

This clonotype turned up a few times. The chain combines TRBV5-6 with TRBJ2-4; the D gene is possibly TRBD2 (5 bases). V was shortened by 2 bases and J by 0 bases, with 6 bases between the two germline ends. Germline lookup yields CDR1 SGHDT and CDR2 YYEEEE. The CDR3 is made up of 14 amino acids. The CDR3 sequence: CASSLEGAKNIQYF. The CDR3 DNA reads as TGTGCCAGCAGCTTAGAGGGAGCCAAAAACATTCAGTACTTC.

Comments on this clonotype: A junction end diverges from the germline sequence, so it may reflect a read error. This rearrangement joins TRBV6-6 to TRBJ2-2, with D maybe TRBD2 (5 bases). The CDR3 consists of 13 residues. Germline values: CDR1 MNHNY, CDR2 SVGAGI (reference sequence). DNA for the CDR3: TGTGCCAGCAGTTACACGAACACCGGGGAGCTGTCTTTT. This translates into CASSYTNTGELSF.

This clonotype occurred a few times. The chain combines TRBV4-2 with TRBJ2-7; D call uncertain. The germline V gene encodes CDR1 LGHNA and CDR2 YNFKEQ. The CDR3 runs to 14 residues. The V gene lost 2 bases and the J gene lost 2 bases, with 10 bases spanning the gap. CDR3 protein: CASSQFLGTYEQYF. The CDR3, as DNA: TGTGCCAGCAGCCAATTCTTGGGAACCTACGAGCAGTACTTC.

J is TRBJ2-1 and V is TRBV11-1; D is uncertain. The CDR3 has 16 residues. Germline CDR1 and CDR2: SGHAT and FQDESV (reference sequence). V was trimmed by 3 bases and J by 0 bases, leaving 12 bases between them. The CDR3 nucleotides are TGTGCCAGCAGCTTTATGTTAGCAGACTCCTACAATGAGCAGTTCTTC. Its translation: CASSFMLADSYNEQFF.

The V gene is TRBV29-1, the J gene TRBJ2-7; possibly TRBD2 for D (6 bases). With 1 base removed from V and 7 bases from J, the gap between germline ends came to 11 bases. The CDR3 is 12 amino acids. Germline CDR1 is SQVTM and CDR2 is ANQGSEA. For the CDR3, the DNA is TGCAGCGTTGAAGTAACAGGAGGGGAGCAGTACTTC. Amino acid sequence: CSVEVTGGEQYF.

The CDR3 sequence is CASSFGTEGLTF. The CDR3 bases are TGTGCCAGTAGTTTCGGGACAGAAGGCCTGACTTTC. This chain connects TRBV19 to TRBJ2-6, with 7 bases matching TRBD1. V lost 5 bases and J lost 15; bases outside the gene matches: 7. CDR3 length: 12 amino acids. Germline CDR1 LNHDA, CDR2 SQIVND (reference sequence).

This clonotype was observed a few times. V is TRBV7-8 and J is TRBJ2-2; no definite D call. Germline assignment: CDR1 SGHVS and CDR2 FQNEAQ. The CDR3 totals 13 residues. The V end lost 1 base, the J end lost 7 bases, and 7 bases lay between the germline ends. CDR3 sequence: CASSLVPGGELFF. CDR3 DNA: TGTGCCAGCAGCTTAGTCCCGGGCGGGGAGCTGTTTTTT.

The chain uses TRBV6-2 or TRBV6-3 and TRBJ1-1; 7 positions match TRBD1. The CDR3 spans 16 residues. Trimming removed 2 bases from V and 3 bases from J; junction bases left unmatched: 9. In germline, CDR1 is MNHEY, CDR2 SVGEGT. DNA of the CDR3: TGTGCCAGCAGTTACGATACAGACAGGGACTACACTGAAGCTTTCTTT. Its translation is CASSYDTDRDYTEAFF.